The following is a T cell receptor beta chain sequence with its context. The antigen remains unidentified. Trimming took 5 bases from V and 3 from J; bases not matched to a gene: 12. The CDR3 runs to 16 residues. Per the germline V gene, CDR1 is DFQATT and CDR2 is SNEGSKA (reference sequence). Building of the TCR beta libraries involved iRepertoire HTBI primers and Arm-PCR of CDR3 regions. A single record per CDR3 protein comes from TCRdb applying MiXCR to the multiplex PCR reads. The sample shows a few hundred thousand distinct CDR3 sequences, around a fifth of them seen only once. Regarding time point: persistent/refractory GD, antithyroid drugs over 5 years with positive TRAb. Generation of the TCR library employed RNA extracted from PBMCs. The sample comes from a study of regulatory T cells in long-lasting Graves disease. Findings and limits, study-wide: Lower TCR diversity characterized persistent Graves' patients relative to newly diagnosed patients.

The TCR originated in a female donor with Graves disease. The gene calls are TRBV20-1 and TRBJ2-7; TRBD2 matches 11 bases. The material was peripheral blood mononuclear cells (PBMCs), obtained when the disease was refractory, from a patient treated with antithyroid drugs. Here the CDR3 reads CSAHPGLAENVYEQYF. As DNA, the CDR3 is TGCAGTGCTCACCCGGGACTAGCGGAGAACGTCTACGAGCAGTACTTC.